The present T cell receptor (beta chain) was sequenced within a study of cytomegalovirus exposure and HLA in healthy donors. Clones were sequenced by immunoSEQ multiplex PCR, and TCRdb holds only the in-frame ones, with some missing. The table shows 110,000 or so clones, with roughly 82% occurring only once. Remarks on this clone: The antigen is unknown.

Findings and caveats of the study: Whilst most TCR sequences proved rare, a subset of public TCRs occurred across many donors. Cytomegalovirus status was reportedly diagnosed by the classifier with high specificity and sensitivity.

This clonotype originated in a man aged 18 to 29 in good health and CMV-seronegative. Material: PBMCs.

Written as DNA, the CDR3 is TGTGCCAGCAGCTCAGGGGTCGATGAGCAGTTCTTC. It encodes CASSSGVDEQFF. This chain connects TRBV11-1 to TRBJ2-1; TRBD1 is a possible D gene (6 bases). CDR3 size: 12 residues. CDR1 is SGHAT and CDR2 is FQDESV in the germline V gene (reference sequence). Trimming pared 4 bases from V and 8 bases from J, leaving 9 bases between.